The 3 T cell receptor beta chains presented below share a single source sample, sequenced in a study of T cell responses to AZD1222 COVID-19 vaccine (dated by TCRdb to about 2021). The sample's time point, from its label and the paper: about 28 days (+/-7) after the second vaccine dose. Library preparation used the immunoSEQ multiplex PCR assay. TCRdb limited this immuneACCESS table to in-frame rearrangements with V and J called. A share of clones is missing; checked studies link under half to unresolved V genes, and the rest is unexplained. This sample holds about 150,000 clones; about 89% were observed only once. Roughly a tenth of the sample lies in the top ten. The sequencing used peripheral blood, collected 28 days after the second AZD1222 dose. The receptors come from an adult who received the AZD1222 COVID-19 vaccine.

The J gene is TRBJ2-1, the V gene TRBV6-6; D perhaps matches TRBD2 (5 bases). Trimming cost V 7 bases and J 4 bases, with 14 bases left between them. CDR1 is MNHNY and CDR2 is SVGAGI in the germline V gene (reference sequence). This CDR3 contains 14 residues. CDR3 protein: CASTRAETYNEQFF. As DNA, the CDR3 is TGTGCCAGCACGAGGGCAGAAACATACAATGAGCAGTTCTTC.

The rearrangement uses TRBV9 and TRBJ1-2; D unclear. This CDR3 spans 11 amino acids. The V gene's germline CDR1 is SGDLS and CDR2 YYNGEE. The V end was cut by 3 bases, the J end by 7 bases, with 7 bases between. The CDR3 DNA follows: TGTGCCAGCAGCGGCCCCAGTGGCTACACCTTC. Protein product: CASSGPSGYTF.

This sequence joins TRBV6-5 and TRBJ2-7; D perhaps matches TRBD1 (5 bases). Trimming left V 6 bases short and J 4 bases short, with 16 bases between. CDR1 is MNHEY, CDR2 SVGAGI, per germline. The CDR3 runs 14 residues. In DNA form, the CDR3 reads TGTGCCAGCAGCCCCACCACAGGAGCTTACGAGCAGTACTTC. Protein sequence: CASSPTTGAYEQYF.